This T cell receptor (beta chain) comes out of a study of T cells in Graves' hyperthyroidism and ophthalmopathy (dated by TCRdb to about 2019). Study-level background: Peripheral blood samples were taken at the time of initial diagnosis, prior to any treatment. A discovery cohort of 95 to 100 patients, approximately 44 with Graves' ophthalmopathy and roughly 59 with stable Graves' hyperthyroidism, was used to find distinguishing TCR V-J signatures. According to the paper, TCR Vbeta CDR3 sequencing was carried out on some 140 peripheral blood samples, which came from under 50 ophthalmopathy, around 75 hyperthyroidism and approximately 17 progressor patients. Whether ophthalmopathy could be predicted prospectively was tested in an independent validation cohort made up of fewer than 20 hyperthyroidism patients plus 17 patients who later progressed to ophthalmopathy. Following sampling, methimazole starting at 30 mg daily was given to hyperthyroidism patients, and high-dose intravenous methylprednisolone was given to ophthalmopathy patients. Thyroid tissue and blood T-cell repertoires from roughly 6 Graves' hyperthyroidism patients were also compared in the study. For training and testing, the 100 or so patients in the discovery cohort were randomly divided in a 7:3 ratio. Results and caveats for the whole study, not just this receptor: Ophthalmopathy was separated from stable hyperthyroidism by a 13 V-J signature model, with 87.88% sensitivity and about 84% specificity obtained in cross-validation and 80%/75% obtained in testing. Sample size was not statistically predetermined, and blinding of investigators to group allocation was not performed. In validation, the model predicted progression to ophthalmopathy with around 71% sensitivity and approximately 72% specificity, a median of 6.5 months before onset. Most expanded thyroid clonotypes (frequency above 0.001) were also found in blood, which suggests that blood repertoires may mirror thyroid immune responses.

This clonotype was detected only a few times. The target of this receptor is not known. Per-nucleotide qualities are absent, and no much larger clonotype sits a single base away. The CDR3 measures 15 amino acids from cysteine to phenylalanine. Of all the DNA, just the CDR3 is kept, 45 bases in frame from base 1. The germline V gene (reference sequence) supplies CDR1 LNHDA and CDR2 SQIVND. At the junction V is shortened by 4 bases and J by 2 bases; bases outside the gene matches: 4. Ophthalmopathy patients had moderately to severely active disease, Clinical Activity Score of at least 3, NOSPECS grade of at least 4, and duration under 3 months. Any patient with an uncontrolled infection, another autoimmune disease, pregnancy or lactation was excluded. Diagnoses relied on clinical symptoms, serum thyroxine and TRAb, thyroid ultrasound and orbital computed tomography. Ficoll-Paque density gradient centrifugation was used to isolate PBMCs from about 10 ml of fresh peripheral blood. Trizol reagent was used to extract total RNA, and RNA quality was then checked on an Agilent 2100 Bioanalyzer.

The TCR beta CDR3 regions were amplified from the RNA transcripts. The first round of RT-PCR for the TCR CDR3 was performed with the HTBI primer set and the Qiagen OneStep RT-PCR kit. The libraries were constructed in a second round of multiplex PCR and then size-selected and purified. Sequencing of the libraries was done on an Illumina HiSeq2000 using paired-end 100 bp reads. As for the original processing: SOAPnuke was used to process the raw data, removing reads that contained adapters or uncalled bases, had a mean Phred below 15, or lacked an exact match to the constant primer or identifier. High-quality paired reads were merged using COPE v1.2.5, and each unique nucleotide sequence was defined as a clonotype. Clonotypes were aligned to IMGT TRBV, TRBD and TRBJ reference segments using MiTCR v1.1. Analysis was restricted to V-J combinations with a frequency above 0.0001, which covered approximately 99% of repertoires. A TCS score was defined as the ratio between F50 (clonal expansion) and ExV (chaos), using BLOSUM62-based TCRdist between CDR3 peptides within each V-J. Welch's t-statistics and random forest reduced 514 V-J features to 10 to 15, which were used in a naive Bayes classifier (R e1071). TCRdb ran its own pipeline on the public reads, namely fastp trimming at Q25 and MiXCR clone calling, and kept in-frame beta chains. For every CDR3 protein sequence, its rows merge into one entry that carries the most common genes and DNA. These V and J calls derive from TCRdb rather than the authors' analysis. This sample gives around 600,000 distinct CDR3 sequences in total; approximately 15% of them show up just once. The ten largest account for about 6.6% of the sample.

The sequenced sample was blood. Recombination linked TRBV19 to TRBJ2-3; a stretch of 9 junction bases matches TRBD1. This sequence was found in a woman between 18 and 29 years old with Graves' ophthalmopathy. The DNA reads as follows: TGTGCCAGTAGTACCAGGACAGGGGCCACAGATACGCAGTATTTT. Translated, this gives CASSTRTGATDTQYF.